The 7 T cell receptor beta chains below were found in one sample sequenced in a study of T-cell reconstitution after alpha-beta-depleted transplantation in children. Researchers prepared the TCRbeta library using unique molecular identifiers, the study reports. TCRdb re-analysed the PCR reads in MiXCR, keeping a single row per CDR3 protein. The sample consists of about 270,000 distinct CDR3 sequences, approximately 9.6% of them appearing once. The starting material was PBMCs from the stem cell graft donor, obtained from the stem cell graft. Receptor source: a human donor who donated a stem cell graft to a child with SCID.

This clonotype was seen only a few times. V gene TRBV14 combines with J gene TRBJ2-6; TRBD1 matches at 12 bases. The V gene's germline CDR1 is SGHDN and CDR2 FVKESK. V was pared by 4 bases and J by 3 bases, with 7 bases of the junction left unmatched. The length of the CDR3 is 18 residues. The DNA of the CDR3 is TGTGCCAGCAGCCGAACCGGGACAGGGGGCTTTGGGGCCAACGTCCTGACTTTC. Protein product: CASSRTGTGGFGANVLTF.

V usage is TRBV7-8 and J usage is TRBJ2-2; 7 bases match TRBD1. V shed 3 bases and J 1 base; nucleotides not matched to a gene: 5. The germline CDR1 and CDR2 sequences are SGHVS and FQNEAQ. The CDR3 consists of 16 residues. The CDR3 DNA sequence: TGTGCCAGCAGCTTCGGGACAGTGTTGAACACCGGGGAGCTGTTTTTT. This codes for CASSFGTVLNTGELFF.

A note on this clonotype: The junction differs from germline at one of its ends, possibly a read error. The chain joins TRBV12-3 or TRBV12-4 to TRBJ2-7, with D perhaps assigned TRBD1 or TRBD2 (5 bases each). CDR3 length equals 12 residues. CDR3 DNA sequence: TGTGCCAGCAGTTCTCCCGGGACGGCTCGAGACTTC. This translates into CASSSPGTARDF.

This chain links TRBV12-3 or TRBV12-4 with TRBJ2-6, with D uncertain. V gave up 2 bases and J gave up 4 bases, with 21 bases separating them. CDR3 length: 19 residues. The CDR3 DNA sequence: TGTGCCAGCAGTTTAAACTTCCCCACAAACCTCTGGGGGGCCAACGTCCTGACTTTC. Protein product: CASSLNFPTNLWGANVLTF.

V and J are TRBV18 and TRBJ1-1; TRBD1 is a possible D gene (6 bases). Germline V gene sequence: CDR1 KGHSH, CDR2 LQKENI. The CDR3 covers 13 residues. Trimming removed 2 bases from V and 11 bases from J, with 15 bases in between. The DNA of the CDR3 is TGTGCCAGCTCACCAGTTTTTAACAGGGCTGCTTTCTTT. Translation: CASSPVFNRAAFF.

There are many counts of this clonotype. This rearrangement joins TRBV20-1 to TRBJ2-3; 8 bases map to TRBD2. Germline V gives CDR1 DFQATT, CDR2 SNEGSKA (reference sequence). This CDR3 is 13 amino acids long. V gave up 7 bases and J gave up 2 bases; unmatched junction bases: 5. The CDR3 reads CSGIAGSTDTQYF. For the CDR3, the DNA is TGCAGTGGAATAGCGGGGTCCACAGATACGCAGTATTTT.

This clonotype appeared a few times. The CDR3 spells CASSDRVPSPEAFF. CDR3 nucleotide sequence: TGTGCCAGCAGTGACAGGGTTCCATCTCCCGAAGCTTTCTTT. The chain has TRBV2 and TRBJ1-1; tentatively, D is TRBD1 (5 bases). Germline-derived CDR1 and CDR2 are SNHLY and FYNNEI. V lost 3 bases, J lost 8 bases, and 16 bases lay in between. This CDR3 is built from 14 residues.